The T cell receptor (beta chain) described here comes from a study of T cells in Graves' hyperthyroidism and ophthalmopathy. Study findings and constraints: Blood also contained most expanded thyroid clonotypes above 0.001.

Germline CDR1 is LGHDT and CDR2 is YNNKEL (reference sequence). The CDR3 contains 16 residues. V was pared by 2 bases and J by 4 bases, with 15 bases between. The investigators amplified TCR beta CDR3 regions from RNA transcripts. The study used the HTBI primer set for a first-round RT-PCR of the TCR CDR3. TCRdb fed the multiplex PCR reads into MiXCR, producing one record per CDR3 protein. The repertoire holds a few hundred thousand distinct CDR3 sequences, with around 14% as singletons. As regards this clonotype: Its antigen is unidentified.

The sequenced material came from blood. The V gene is TRBV3-1, the J gene TRBJ1-3; D is perhaps TRBD1 (5 bases). This sequence was found in a woman younger than 45 with Graves' hyperthyroidism. CDR3 sequence reads: CASSQTLGGPGNTIYF. DNA of the CDR3: TGTGCCAGCAGCCAAACCCTCGGGGGTCCGGGAAACACCATATATTTT.